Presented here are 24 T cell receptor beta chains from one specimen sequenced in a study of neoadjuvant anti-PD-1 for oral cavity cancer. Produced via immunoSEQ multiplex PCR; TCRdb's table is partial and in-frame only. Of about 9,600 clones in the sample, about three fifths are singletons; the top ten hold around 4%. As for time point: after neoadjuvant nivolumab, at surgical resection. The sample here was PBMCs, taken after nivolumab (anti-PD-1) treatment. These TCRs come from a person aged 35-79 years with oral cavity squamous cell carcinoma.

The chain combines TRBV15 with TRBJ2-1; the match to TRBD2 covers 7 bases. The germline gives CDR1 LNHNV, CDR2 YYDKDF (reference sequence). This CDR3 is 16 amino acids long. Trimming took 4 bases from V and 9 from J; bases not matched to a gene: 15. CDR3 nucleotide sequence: TGTGCCACCAGCACCCTGCAAGTTCCGGGGGGAGGTGAGCAGTTCTTC. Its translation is CATSTLQVPGGGEQFF.

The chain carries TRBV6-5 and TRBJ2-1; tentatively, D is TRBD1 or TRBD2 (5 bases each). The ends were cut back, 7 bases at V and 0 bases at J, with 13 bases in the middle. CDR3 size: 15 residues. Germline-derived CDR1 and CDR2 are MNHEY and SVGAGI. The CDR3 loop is CASNPGPYSYNEQFF. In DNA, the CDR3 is TGTGCCAGCAACCCGGGACCTTACTCCTACAATGAGCAGTTCTTC.

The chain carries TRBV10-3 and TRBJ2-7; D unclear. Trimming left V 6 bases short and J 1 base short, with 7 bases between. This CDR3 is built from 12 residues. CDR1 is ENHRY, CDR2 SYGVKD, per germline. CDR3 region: CAISKQSYEQYF. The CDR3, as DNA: TGTGCCATCAGCAAGCAGTCCTACGAGCAGTACTTC.

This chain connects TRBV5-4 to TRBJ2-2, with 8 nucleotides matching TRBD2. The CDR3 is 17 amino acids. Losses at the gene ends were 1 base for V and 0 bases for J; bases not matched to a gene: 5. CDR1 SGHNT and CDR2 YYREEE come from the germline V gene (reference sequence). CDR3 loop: CASSLSGAGANTGELFF. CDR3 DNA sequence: TGTGCCAGCAGCTTGTCCGGAGCGGGGGCGAACACCGGGGAGCTGTTTTTT.

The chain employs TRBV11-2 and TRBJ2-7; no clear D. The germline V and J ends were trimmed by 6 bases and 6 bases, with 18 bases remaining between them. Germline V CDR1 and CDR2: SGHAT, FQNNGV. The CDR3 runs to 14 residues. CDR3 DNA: TGTGCCAGCAGTTCCATTCCGGTTCGCGGCGAGCAGTACTTC. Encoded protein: CASSSIPVRGEQYF.

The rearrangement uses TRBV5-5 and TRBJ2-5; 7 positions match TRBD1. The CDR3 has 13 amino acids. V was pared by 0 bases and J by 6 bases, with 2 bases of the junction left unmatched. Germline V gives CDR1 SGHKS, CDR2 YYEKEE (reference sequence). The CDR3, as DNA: TGTGCCAGCAGCTTGGTGACAGGGAAGACCCAGTACTTC. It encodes CASSLVTGKTQYF.

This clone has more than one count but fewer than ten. The CDR3 reads CASSRTGTQADTQYF. In nucleotides, the CDR3 is TGTGCCAGCAGTCGTACCGGGACCCAAGCGGATACGCAGTATTTT. The chain couples TRBV27 to TRBJ2-3, with D perhaps assigned TRBD1 or TRBD2 (5 bases each). Per the germline V gene, CDR1 is MNHEY and CDR2 is SMNVEV (reference sequence). The CDR3 covers 15 residues. Trimming stripped 5 bases from V and 6 bases from J, with 18 bases between.

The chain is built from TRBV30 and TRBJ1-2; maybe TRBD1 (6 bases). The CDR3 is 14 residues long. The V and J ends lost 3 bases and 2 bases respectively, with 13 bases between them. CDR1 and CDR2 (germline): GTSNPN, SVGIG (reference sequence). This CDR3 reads CAWRTKTGNYGYTF. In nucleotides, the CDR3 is TGTGCCTGGAGAACCAAGACAGGAAACTATGGCTACACCTTC.

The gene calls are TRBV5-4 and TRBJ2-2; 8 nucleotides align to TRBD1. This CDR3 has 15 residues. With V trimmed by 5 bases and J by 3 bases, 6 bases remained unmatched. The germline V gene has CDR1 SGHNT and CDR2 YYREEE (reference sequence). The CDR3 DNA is TGTGCCAGCAGTCTTGGACAGGGCTACACCGGGGAGCTGTTTTTT. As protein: CASSLGQGYTGELFF. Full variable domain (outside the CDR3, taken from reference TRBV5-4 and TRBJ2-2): ETGVTQSPTHLIKTRGQQVTLRCSSQSGHNTVSWYQQALGQGPQFIFQYYREEENGRGNFPPRFSGLQFPNYSSELNVNALELDDSALYLCASSLGQGYTGELFFGEGSRLTVL.

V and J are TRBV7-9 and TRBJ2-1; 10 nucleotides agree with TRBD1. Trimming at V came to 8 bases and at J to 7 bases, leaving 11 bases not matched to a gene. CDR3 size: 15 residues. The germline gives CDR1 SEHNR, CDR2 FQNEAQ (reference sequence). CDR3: CASLSGTGDRNEQFF. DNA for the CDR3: TGTGCCAGCTTATCCGGGACAGGGGATAGGAATGAGCAGTTCTTC.

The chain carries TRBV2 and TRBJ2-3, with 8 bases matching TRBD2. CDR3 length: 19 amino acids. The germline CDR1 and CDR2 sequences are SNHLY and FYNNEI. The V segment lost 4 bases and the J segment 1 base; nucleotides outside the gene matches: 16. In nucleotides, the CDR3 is TGTGCCAGCAGTGCCCAGCGGGGGATCCCACAACCGGGCACAGATACGCAGTATTTT. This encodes CASSAQRGIPQPGTDTQYF. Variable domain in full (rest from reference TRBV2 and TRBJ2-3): EPEVTQTPSHQVTQMGQEVILRCVPISNHLYFYWYRQILGQKVEFLVSFYNNEISEKSEIFDDQFSVERPDGSNFTLKIRSTKLEDSAMYFCASSAQRGIPQPGTDTQYFGPGTRLTVL.

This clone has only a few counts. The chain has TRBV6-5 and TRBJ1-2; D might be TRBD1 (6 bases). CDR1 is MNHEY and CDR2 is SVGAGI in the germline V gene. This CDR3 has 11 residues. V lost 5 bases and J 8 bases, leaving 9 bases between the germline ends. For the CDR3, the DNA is TGTGCCAGCAGTCCAGGGGTGGGCTACACCTTC. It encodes CASSPGVGYTF.

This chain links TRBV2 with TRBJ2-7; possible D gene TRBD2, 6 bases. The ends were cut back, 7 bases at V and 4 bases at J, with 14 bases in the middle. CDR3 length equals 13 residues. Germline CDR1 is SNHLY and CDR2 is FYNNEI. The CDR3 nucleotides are TGTGCCAGCACCCGGGGAGGTAATTACGAGCAGTACTTC. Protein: CASTRGGNYEQYF.

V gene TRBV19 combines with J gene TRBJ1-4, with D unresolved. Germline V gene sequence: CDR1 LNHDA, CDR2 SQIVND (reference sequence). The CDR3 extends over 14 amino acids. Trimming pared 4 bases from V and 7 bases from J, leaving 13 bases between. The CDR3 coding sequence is TGTGCCAGTAGTAGATCAGATAGAAGTGAAAAACTGTTTTTT. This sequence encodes CASSRSDRSEKLFF.

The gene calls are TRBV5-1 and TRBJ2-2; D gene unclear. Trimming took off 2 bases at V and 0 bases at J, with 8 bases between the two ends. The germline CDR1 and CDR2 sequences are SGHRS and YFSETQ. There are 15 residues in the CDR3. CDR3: CASSFGLANTGELFF. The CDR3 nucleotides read TGCGCCAGCAGCTTCGGGCTTGCGAACACCGGGGAGCTGTTTTTT. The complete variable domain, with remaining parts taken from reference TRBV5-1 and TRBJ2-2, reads KAGVTQTPRYLIKTRGQQVTLSCSPISGHRSVSWYQQTPGQGLQFLFEYFSETQRNKGNFPGRFSGRQFSNSRSEMNVSTLELGDSALYLCASSFGLANTGELFFGEGSRLTVL.

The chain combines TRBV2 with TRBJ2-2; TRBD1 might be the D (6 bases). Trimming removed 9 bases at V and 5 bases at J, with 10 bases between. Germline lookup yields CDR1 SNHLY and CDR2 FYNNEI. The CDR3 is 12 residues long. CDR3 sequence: CARGGGTGELFF. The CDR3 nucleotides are TGTGCCAGAGGGGGTGGGACCGGGGAGCTGTTTTTT.

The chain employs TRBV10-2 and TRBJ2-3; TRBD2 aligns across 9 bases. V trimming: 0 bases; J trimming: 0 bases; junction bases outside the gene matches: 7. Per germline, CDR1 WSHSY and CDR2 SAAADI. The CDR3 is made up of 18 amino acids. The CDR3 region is CASSESRERGASTDTQYF. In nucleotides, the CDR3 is TGCGCCAGCAGTGAGTCGAGGGAGCGGGGGGCTAGCACAGATACGCAGTATTTT.

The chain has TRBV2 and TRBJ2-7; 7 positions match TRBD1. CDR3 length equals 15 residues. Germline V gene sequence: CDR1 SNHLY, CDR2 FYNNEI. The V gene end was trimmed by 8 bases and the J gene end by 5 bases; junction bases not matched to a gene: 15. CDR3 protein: CASGATRGQGHEQYF. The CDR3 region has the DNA TGTGCCAGCGGGGCCACAAGGGGGCAGGGGCACGAGCAGTACTTC. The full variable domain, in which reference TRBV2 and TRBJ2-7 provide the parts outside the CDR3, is EPEVTQTPSHQVTQMGQEVILRCVPISNHLYFYWYRQILGQKVEFLVSFYNNEISEKSEIFDDQFSVERPDGSNFTLKIRSTKLEDSAMYFCASGATRGQGHEQYFGPGTRLTVT.

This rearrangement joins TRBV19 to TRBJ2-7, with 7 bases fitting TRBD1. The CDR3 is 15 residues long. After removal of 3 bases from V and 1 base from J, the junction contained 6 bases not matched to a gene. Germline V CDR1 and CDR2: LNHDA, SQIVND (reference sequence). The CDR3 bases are TGTGCCAGTAGTATTGCGGCAGGGGGTTCCTACGAGCAGTACTTC. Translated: CASSIAAGGSYEQYF.

CDR3: CASSLTGDLFTQYF. The CDR3 DNA reads as TGTGCCAGCAGCTTAACAGGGGACTTGTTTACGCAGTATTTT. The rearrangement uses TRBV5-6 and TRBJ2-3, with a possible D match to TRBD1 (7 bases). V lost 2 bases, J lost 8 bases, and 15 bases lay in between. Germline CDR1 SGHDT, CDR2 YYEEEE. The CDR3 spans 14 residues.

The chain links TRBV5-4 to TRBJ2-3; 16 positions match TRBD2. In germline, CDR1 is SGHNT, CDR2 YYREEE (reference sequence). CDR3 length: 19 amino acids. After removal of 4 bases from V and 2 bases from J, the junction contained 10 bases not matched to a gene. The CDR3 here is CASSPPGTSGRGPTDTQYF. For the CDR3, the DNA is TGTGCCAGCAGCCCTCCCGGGACTAGCGGGAGGGGGCCCACAGATACGCAGTATTTT.

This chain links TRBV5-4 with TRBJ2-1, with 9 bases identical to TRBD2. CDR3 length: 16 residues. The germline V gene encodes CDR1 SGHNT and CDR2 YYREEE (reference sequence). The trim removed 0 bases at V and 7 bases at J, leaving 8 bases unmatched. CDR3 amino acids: CASSLAILAGGNEQFF. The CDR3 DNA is TGTGCCAGCAGCTTGGCCATTCTGGCGGGGGGGAATGAGCAGTTCTTC.

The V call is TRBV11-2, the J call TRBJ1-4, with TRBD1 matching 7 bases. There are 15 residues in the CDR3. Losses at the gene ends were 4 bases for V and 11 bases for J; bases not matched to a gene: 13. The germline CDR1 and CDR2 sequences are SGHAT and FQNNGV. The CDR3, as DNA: TGTGCCAGCAGCTCATTGGACAGGACGGTTGGGAAACTGTTTTTT. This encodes CASSSLDRTVGKLFF.

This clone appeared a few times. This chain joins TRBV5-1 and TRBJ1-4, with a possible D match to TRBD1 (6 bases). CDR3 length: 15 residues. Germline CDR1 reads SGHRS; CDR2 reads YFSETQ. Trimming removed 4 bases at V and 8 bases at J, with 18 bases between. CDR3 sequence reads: CASSPGTQIGEKLFF. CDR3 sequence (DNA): TGCGCCAGCAGCCCGGGGACACAGATCGGCGAAAAACTGTTTTTT.